These 11 T cell receptor beta chains share one sample of origin, sequenced in a study of type 1 regulatory T cells. Via MiXCR, TCRdb re-called the reads, giving one row per CDR3 protein. The data contain fewer than 25,000 distinct CDR3 sequences, around 70% of them singletons. Their antigens are not known. The sequencing sample was made of cultured T cells, either the whole culture or a sorted T cell fraction (not recorded which). Noted subset: Tr1-enriched cell product generated in vitro against host alloantigens. The receptors come from a human donor in good health.

This clonotype has only a few counts. This chain joins TRBV7-2 and TRBJ2-5, with D perhaps matching TRBD1 (6 bases). V lost 4 bases to trimming and J lost 1 base, with 13 bases between them. The CDR3 is 15 residues long. Germline values: CDR1 SGHTA, CDR2 FQGNSA. The CDR3 sequence: CASSSQGFSQETQYF. In nucleotides, the CDR3 is TGTGCCAGCAGCTCACAGGGTTTTAGCCAAGAGACCCAGTACTTC.

This clonotype was seen only a few times. The rearrangement links TRBV7-8 to TRBJ2-2; 10 positions match TRBD2. V shed 0 bases and J 6 bases; nucleotides not matched to a gene: 10. The CDR3 totals 18 residues. Looked up from germline, CDR1 is SGHVS and CDR2 is FQNEAQ. CDR3 coding DNA: TGTGCCAGCAGCTTAGCGAGCGGGGGGGCCGCGTTGGCCGGGGAGCTGTTTTTT. Protein: CASSLASGGAALAGELFF.

This clonotype was detected only a few times. This sequence joins TRBV7-3 and TRBJ1-1, with D maybe TRBD1 (6 bases). Trimming removed 5 bases at V and 1 base at J, with 8 bases between. CDR1 SGHTA and CDR2 FQGTGA come from the germline V gene. The CDR3 spans 13 residues. Written as DNA, the CDR3 is TGTGCCAGCAGCCGACAGGAGAACACTGAAGCTTTCTTT. Translation gives CASSRQENTEAFF.

The sample holds a few counts of this clonotype. The chain couples TRBV4-1 to TRBJ2-5, with 8 bases matching TRBD1. This CDR3 region has 14 residues. Germline CDR1 reads MGHRA; CDR2 reads YSYEKL. Trimming at V came to 4 bases and at J to 4 bases, leaving 5 bases not matched to a gene. The CDR3 region is CASSPGQGVETQYF. The DNA of the CDR3 is TGCGCCAGCAGCCCCGGACAGGGCGTAGAGACCCAGTACTTC.

CDR3 sequence reads: CASTNGRGTAFF. The CDR3 region has the DNA TGTGCCAGCACCAACGGGAGAGGGACAGCTTTCTTT. The chain couples TRBV6-2 or TRBV6-3 to TRBJ1-1; tentatively, D is TRBD1 (5 bases). V was trimmed by 7 bases and J by 10 bases, leaving 16 bases between them. This CDR3 has 12 amino acids. Germline assignment: CDR1 MNHEY and CDR2 SVGEGT.

The rearrangement uses TRBV5-1 and TRBJ1-1, with D maybe TRBD1 (6 bases). V lost 0 bases, J lost 0 bases, and 6 bases lay in between. Germline V gives CDR1 SGHRS, CDR2 YFSETQ. The CDR3 totals 14 residues. The CDR3 sequence is CASSLDRVNTEAFF. As DNA, the CDR3 is TGCGCCAGCAGCTTGGACAGGGTGAACACTGAAGCTTTCTTT.

The chain couples TRBV5-1 to TRBJ1-5; D is unresolved. CDR3 length: 14 amino acids. The V end lost 2 bases, the J end lost 5 bases, and 11 bases lay between the germline ends. In germline, CDR1 is SGHRS, CDR2 YFSETQ. This CDR3 is CASSFGGFDQPQHF. In DNA form, the CDR3 reads TGCGCCAGCAGCTTCGGAGGGTTTGATCAGCCCCAGCATTTT.

Sample share makes this clonotype medium-sized. The gene calls are TRBV5-4 and TRBJ2-3, with D tentatively TRBD2 (5 bases). Germline V CDR1 and CDR2: SGHNT, YYREEE (reference sequence). V lost 4 bases and J 2 bases, leaving 11 bases between the germline ends. The CDR3 spans 14 residues. The CDR3: CASSPGFNTDTQYF. CDR3 coding DNA: TGTGCCAGCAGCCCGGGGTTCAACACAGATACGCAGTATTTT.

This clonotype was recorded a few times. V gene TRBV6-5 combines with J gene TRBJ1-6; 7 bases map to TRBD1. This CDR3 is built from 15 residues. V lost 0 bases to trimming and J lost 6 bases; unmatched junction nucleotides: 2. Germline V gives CDR1 MNHEY, CDR2 SVGAGI. As DNA, the CDR3 is TGTGCCAGCAGTTACTCAGGGACAGCTAATTCACCCCTCCACTTT. Amino acid sequence: CASSYSGTANSPLHF.

The gene calls are TRBV10-3 and TRBJ2-3; TRBD2 might be the D (6 bases). Trimming pared 10 bases from V and 3 bases from J, leaving 11 bases between. Germline CDR1 and CDR2: ENHRY and SYGVKD. The CDR3 totals 12 residues. CDR3: CATGEATDTQYF. CDR3 DNA: TGTGCCACGGGAGAGGCAACAGATACGCAGTATTTT.

The chain links TRBV27 to TRBJ2-2; D might be TRBD1 or TRBD2, each matching 6 bases. V dropped 5 bases and J dropped 5 bases, with 18 bases sitting between them. CDR1 is MNHEY and CDR2 is SMNVEV in the germline V gene (reference sequence). This CDR3 has 16 residues. The CDR3 protein is CASSEDPGAGTGELFF. The CDR3 bases are TGTGCCAGCAGTGAAGATCCGGGGGCGGGTACCGGGGAGCTGTTTTTT.